The clone carrying this TCR beta chain was observed a few times. The target antigen is unknown. TCRdb keeps only in-frame clones here, not all; method: immunoSEQ multiplex PCR. The table lists 650,000 to 800,000 clones, 72% of them singletons, with under 2% in the top ten. This sample is drawn from a study of shared clonotypes between healthy human individuals. Whole-study results and caveats: Rarefaction revealed incomplete sorted-subset sequencing despite large depth. Larger estimated richness was generally recorded for naive subsets relative to memory subsets.

The CDR3 is 16 amino acids. Germline-derived CDR1 and CDR2 are SGHVS and FQNEAQ. With 2 bases removed from V and 1 base from J, the gap between germline ends came to 12 bases. V usage is TRBV7-8 and J usage is TRBJ1-5; possibly TRBD1 for D (6 bases). The TCR was taken from a woman aged 30 to 39 in good health. Sequencing used memory CD4+ T cells sorted from blood. Subset given: CD45RA-negative fraction. The CDR3 DNA is TGTGCCAGCAGCTTATTAGGGGGAAGAAGCAATCAGCCCCAGCATTTT. Amino acid sequence: CASSLLGGRSNQPQHF.